This is a list of T cell receptor beta chains from one sample in a study of CD8 T cells in ankylosing spondylitis. TCRdb called the 5' RACE reads again in MiXCR, with one record for every CDR3 protein. The sample contains 200,000 or so distinct CDR3 sequences, 10% to 15% of which appear only once. The sample taken for sequencing was blood, either unsorted or a sorted T cell fraction (not recorded which). All receptors come from a female donor with ankylosing spondylitis or in good health (not recorded which). The CDR3 runs from the conserved cysteine through the conserved F or W. The D gene is left open where the match is weak. Not every row has a clone size; where given, it reads once, few, many or a size class.

>-|-|TRBV7-2|TRBJ1-4
TGTGCCAGCAGGAGGGGAACTAATGAAAAACTGTTTTTT
CASRRGTNEKLFF
>-|many|TRBV7-9|TRBJ2-5
TGTGCCAGCAGCCGTAGCGGCGGCCAAGAGACCCAGTACTTC
CASSRSGGQETQYF
>-|many|TRBV28|TRBJ2-1
TGTGCCAGCAGTTTACCTCGAAGTAGGAGCTCCTACAATGAGCAGTTCTTC
CASSLPRSRSSYNEQFF
>TRBD2|many|TRBV12-3/TRBV12-4|TRBJ2-1
TGTGCCAGCGGGAGGGAGAATGAGCAGTTCTTC
CASGRENEQFF
>-|few|TRBV7-3|TRBJ2-1
TGTGCCAGCAGGCGCCCTAGAGATTCCTACAATGAGCAGTTCTTC
CASRRPRDSYNEQFF
>-|few|TRBV7-9|TRBJ1-5
TGTGCCAGCGTACACTCAGGGACGGATCAGCCCCAGCATTTT
CASVHSGTDQPQHF
>-|many|TRBV6-2/TRBV6-3|TRBJ1-5
TGTGCCAGCACGAGGGCAGGTCAGCCCCAGCATTTT
CASTRAGQPQHF
>-|many|TRBV20-1|TRBJ1-5
TGCAGTGCTCCACATTATAGCAATCAGCCCCAGCATTTT
CSAPHYSNQPQHF
>-|many|TRBV4-2|TRBJ2-7
TGTGCCAGCAGCCAAGATTTCGTGGGCTACGAGCAGTACTTC
CASSQDFVGYEQYF
>-|many|TRBV4-3|TRBJ2-2
TGCGCCAGCAGCCAAGAAGGGGCCTCGAACACCGGGGAGCTGTTTTTT
CASSQEGASNTGELFF
>TRBD2|many|TRBV10-3|TRBJ2-1
TGTGCCATCGGGACTAGCGGTGATTCCTACAATGAGCAGTTCTTC
CAIGTSGDSYNEQFF
>TRBD1|many|TRBV20-1|TRBJ2-7
TGCAGTGCTCCTCCCGGGACAGGGGGATCCTACGAGCAGTACTTC
CSAPPGTGGSYEQYF
>TRBD1|-|TRBV6-4|TRBJ2-6
TGTGCCAGCAGTACTCACCGGGACAGGGTTAGCTCTGGGGCCAACGTCCTGACTTTC
CASSTHRDRVSSGANVLTF
>-|-|TRBV18|TRBJ2-7
TGTGCCAGCTCACTCTTAGACGGGTACTCCTACGAGCAGTACTTC
CASSLLDGYSYEQYF
>-|many|TRBV5-1|TRBJ2-2
TGCGCCAGCAGCTTGGCCGAGCGAATGGCCGGGGAGCTGTTTTTT
CASSLAERMAGELFF
>TRBD2|many|TRBV5-1|TRBJ2-1
TGCGCCAGCAGCTTGGGGCTAGCGGAAATAAGGCTCTTC
CASSLGLAEIRLF
>TRBD1|-|TRBV7-9|TRBJ1-2
TGTGCCAGCAGCCCCAGACAGGGTGGCTATGGCTACACCTTC
CASSPRQGGYGYTF
>-|few|TRBV6-1|TRBJ1-1
TGTGCCAGCAGTCCCGGACAGCCGAACACTGAAGCTTTCTTT
CASSPGQPNTEAFF
>-|many|TRBV20-1|TRBJ2-6
TGCAGTGCTAGAGAGCCGAGCGCGCACTCTGGGGCCAACGTCCTGACTTTC
CSAREPSAHSGANVLTF
>-|many|TRBV20-1|TRBJ2-5
TGCAGTGCTAAAACGGGGGCCCCTGAGACCCAGTACTTC
CSAKTGAPETQYF
>-|-|TRBV20-1|TRBJ1-5
TGCAGTGCTAGAGGGGAGGGAGATCAGCCCCAGCATTTT
CSARGEGDQPQHF
>-|few|TRBV20-1|TRBJ2-7
TGCAGTGCTAGTATCGGCCAGCCCTACGAGCAGTACTTC
CSASIGQPYEQYF
>-|many|TRBV16|TRBJ1-1
TGTGCCAGCAGCCAATCGAGGGGTTGGAACACTGAAGCTTTCTTT
CASSQSRGWNTEAFF
>-|-|TRBV7-3|TRBJ2-3
TGTGCCAGCAGCCCTCCCTTTAAAGATACGCAGTATTTT
CASSPPFKDTQYF
>-|many|TRBV11-2|TRBJ2-1
TGTGCCAGCAGCTTAGAATTCGGGGGAGCCAATGAGCAGTTCTTC
CASSLEFGGANEQFF
>TRBD2|many|TRBV12-3/TRBV12-4|TRBJ2-1
TGTGCCAGCACCCTAAGGGTACTAGCGGGACTCGACAATGAGCAGTTCTTC
CASTLRVLAGLDNEQFF
>TRBD1|many|TRBV12-3/TRBV12-4|TRBJ2-3
TGTGCCAGCAGTTTAGTAGGGGGCGAGGGTACGCAGTATTTT
CASSLVGGEGTQYF
>TRBD2|many|TRBV28|TRBJ2-5
TGTGCCAGCAGTTTTGGGACTACAGAGACCCAGTACTTC
CASSFGTTETQYF
>TRBD1|-|TRBV4-3|TRBJ1-4
TGCGCCAGCAGGAAACAGGGGGCGGTCGGTGAAAAACTGTTTTTT
CASRKQGAVGEKLFF
>TRBD2|few|TRBV29-1|TRBJ2-7
TGCAGCGTTGAAGGTAGCGGGAGCTCCTACGAGCAGTACTTC
CSVEGSGSSYEQYF
>TRBD1|many|TRBV12-3/TRBV12-4|TRBJ1-1
TGTGCCAGCGGAGAATTAGACAGGGATACTGAAGCTTTCTTT
CASGELDRDTEAFF